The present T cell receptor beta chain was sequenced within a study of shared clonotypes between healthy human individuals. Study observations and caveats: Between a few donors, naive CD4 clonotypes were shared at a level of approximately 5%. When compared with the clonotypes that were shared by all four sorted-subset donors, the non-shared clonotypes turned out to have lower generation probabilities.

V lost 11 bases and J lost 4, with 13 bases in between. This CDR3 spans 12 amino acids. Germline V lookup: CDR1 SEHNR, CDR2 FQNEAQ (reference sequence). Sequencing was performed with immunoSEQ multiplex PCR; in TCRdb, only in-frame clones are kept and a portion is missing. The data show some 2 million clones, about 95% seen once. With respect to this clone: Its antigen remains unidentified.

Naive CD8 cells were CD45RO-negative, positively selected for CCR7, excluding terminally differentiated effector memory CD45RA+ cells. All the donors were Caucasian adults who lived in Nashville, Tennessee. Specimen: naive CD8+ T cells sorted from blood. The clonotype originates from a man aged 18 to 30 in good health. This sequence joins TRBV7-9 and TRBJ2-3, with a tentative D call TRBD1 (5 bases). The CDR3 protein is CAPRDLADTQYF. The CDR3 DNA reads TGTGCCCCCAGGGATCTGGCAGATACGCAGTATTTT. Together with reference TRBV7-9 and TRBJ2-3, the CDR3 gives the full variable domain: DTGVSQNPRHKITKRGQNVTFRCDPISEHNRLYWYRQTLGQGPEFLTYFQNEAQLEKSRLLSDRFSAERPKGSFSTLEIQRTEQGDSAMYLCAPRDLADTQYFGPGTRLTVL.